One and the same sample provided the 30 T cell receptor beta chains below, sequenced in a study of tissue T cells after allogeneic stem cell transplantation. Sample time point: mouse harvest day 7 after allogeneic transplant. Mouse grafts combined 10^7 T-cell-depleted bone marrow cells with 10^6 splenic CD5+ T cells. The method was immunoSEQ multiplex PCR; TCRdb's version includes in-frame clones alone and lacks a portion of them. The data show 4,000 to 5,000 clones, approximately 60% seen once. The specimen sequenced was spleen. These receptors were taken from a female BALB/c mouse given C57BL/6 T cells with graft-versus-host disease after an allogeneic hematopoietic cell transplant.

A remark on this clone: Gene names and germline match the mouse. The CDR3 extends 1 residue past the end of the read, so its final part is completed from the germline J gene. Different DNA sequences within this sample yield the same CDR3. The chain employs TRBV4 and TRBJ2-3, with a tentative D call TRBD2 (6 bases). CDR3 length: 15 amino acids. Germline CDR1 and CDR2: LGHDT and YNNKQL (reference sequence). V was trimmed by 3 bases and J by 0 bases, leaving 10 bases between them. The CDR3 bases that were read are TGTGCCAGCAGCTATCTGGGGACCAGTGCAGAAACGCTGTAT. It encodes CASSYLGTSAETLY. The full CDR3 is CASSYLGTSAETLYF.

This clone was seen more than once but under ten times. Genes and germline come from the mouse. The read falls 1 residue short of the CDR3 end, and the missing part is taken from the germline J gene. The rearrangement links TRBV26 to TRBJ1-4; D is undetermined. The CDR3 extends over 13 amino acids. With 6 bases removed from V and 0 bases from J, the gap between germline ends came to 5 bases. Germline-derived CDR1 and CDR2 are KGHPV and FQNQEV (reference sequence). The sequenced CDR3 bases are TGTGCCAGCAGGACACTTTCCAACGAAAGATTATTT. It specifies CASRTLSNERLF. The whole CDR3 is CASRTLSNERLFF.

This clone appeared a few times. Gene names denote mouse genes. The CDR3 goes on 1 residue after the read ends, and that part is filled in from the germline J gene. V is TRBV13-2 and J is TRBJ1-5; D gene ambiguous. Germline CDR1 and CDR2: NNHNN and SYGAGS (reference sequence). V was clipped by 2 bases and J by 0 bases, with 6 bases between them. The CDR3 totals 14 residues. The CDR3 spells CASGDRNNNQAPLF. The covered CDR3 bases are TGTGCCAGCGGTGACAGAAATAACAACCAGGCTCCGCTT.

In this sample, this clone turned up a few times. Mouse names are used for the genes. The read is 1 residue too short to cover the CDR3 end, so that end is filled in from the germline J gene. This chain links TRBV5 with TRBJ2-1; the D gene is possibly TRBD2 (5 bases). This CDR3 has 14 amino acids. The germline gives CDR1 LGHNA, CDR2 YNLKQL (reference sequence). Deletions cut 1 base from V and 7 bases from J, with 11 bases between. CDR3 loop: CASSQVGFGAEQFF. CDR3 bases read: TGTGCCAGCAGCCAAGTGGGGTTCGGGGCTGAGCAGTTC.

This clone was recorded a few times. Gene names are mouse gene names. The CDR3 end lies 1 residue beyond the end of the read and is filled in from the germline J gene. The V and J genes are TRBV19 and TRBJ2-4; D remains ambiguous. Germline-derived CDR1 and CDR2 are FNHDT and SITEND (reference sequence). V lost 2 bases, J lost 0 bases, and 7 bases lay in between. This CDR3 is 14 amino acids long. The CDR3 protein is CASSIRVSQNTLYF. CDR3 DNA, as far as it was read: TGTGCCAGCAGTATCCGGGTTAGTCAAAACACCTTGTAC.

Sample share makes this clone medium-sized. Germline and genes here are mouse. Read coverage stops 1 residue before the CDR3 terminus; the germline J gene supplies the remainder. The chain recombines TRBV19 with TRBJ2-7; 10 nucleotides line up with TRBD2. The CDR3 length is 15 residues. V lost 6 bases and J lost 6; bases outside the gene matches: 12. Germline loops: CDR1 FNHDT, CDR2 SITEND (reference sequence). Here the CDR3 reads CASTRGGLGGLEQYF. The part of the CDR3 DNA that was read is TGTGCCAGCACTCGTGGGGGGCTGGGGGGGCTTGAACAGTAC.

Of note for this clone: Each gene name is a mouse one. The read ends 1 residue early relative to the CDR3; the germline J gene fills the gap. V is TRBV31 and J is TRBJ2-3, with TRBD1 identical over 9 bases. The J segment lost 1 base and the V segment lost 3 bases, leaving 5 bases of the junction unmatched. Germline lookup yields CDR1 GKSSPN and CDR2 SITVG. The CDR3 spans 15 residues. The part of the CDR3 DNA that was read is TGTGCCTGGAGAAAACAGGGGGCGGGTGCAGAAACGCTGTAT. This gives the protein CAWRKQGAGAETLY. The whole CDR3 sequence is CAWRKQGAGAETLYF.

By its share, this clone is large (0.1 to 1%). The gene symbols are mouse symbols. Here the CDR3 reads CGARGGLGSYEQYF. The DNA read from the CDR3 is TGTGGTGCTAGGGGGGGACTGGGCTCCTATGAACAGTAC. This chain uses TRBV20 with TRBJ2-7; 9 bases line up with TRBD2. The read is 1 residue too short to cover the CDR3 end, so that end is filled in from the germline J gene. This CDR3 is built from 14 residues. The V segment lost 1 base and the J segment 0 bases; nucleotides outside the gene matches: 1. Germline CDR1 is GFQATS and CDR2 is STVNSAI.

With regard to this clone: Gene and germline names: mouse. The read gets to within 1 residue of the CDR3 end, and the germline J gene fills in the rest. The chain couples TRBV16 to TRBJ2-4, with 11 bases fitting TRBD1. The CDR3 is 14 residues long. J lost 3 bases, V lost 5 bases, and 1 base had no gene match. Germline CDR1 and CDR2: SGHSA and FRNQAP. CDR3 sequence reads: CASSRTGGQNTLYF. CDR3 DNA (partial): TGTGCAAGCAGCCGGACAGGGGGCCAAAACACCTTGTAC.

This clone appeared a few times. These gene names are mouse names. The read falls 1 residue short of the CDR3 end, and the missing part is taken from the germline J gene. V usage is TRBV26 and J usage is TRBJ1-6; D not certain. TRBJ1-6 is classed as an ORF, of uncertain function. Germline V gene sequence: CDR1 KGHPV, CDR2 FQNQEV (reference sequence). The CDR3 is 15 amino acids. Trimming left V 0 bases short and J 0 bases short, with 3 bases between. The CDR3 region is CASSLSVSYNSPLYF. The covered CDR3 bases are TGTGCCAGCAGTCTGTCGGTTTCCTATAATTCGCCCCTCTAC.

Notes on this clone: Gene names refer to mouse genes. The DNA ends 1 residue before the CDR3 does, and the rest of the CDR3 is filled in from the germline J gene. V usage is TRBV2 and J usage is TRBJ2-5; 11 bases match TRBD2. The CDR3 runs to 15 residues. After removal of 4 bases from V and 4 bases from J, the junction contained 4 bases not matched to a gene. The V gene's germline CDR1 is LGHNA and CDR2 YSYQKL. The DNA read from the CDR3 is TGTGCCAGCAGCCTCGACTGGGGGGGGGAAGACACCCAGTAC. Translated, it gives CASSLDWGGEDTQY. Given in full, the CDR3 is CASSLDWGGEDTQYF.

Concerning this clone: The genes are named according to mouse. The read halts 1 residue ahead of the CDR3 end, with the missing end drawn from the germline J gene. This rearrangement joins TRBV13-2 to TRBJ1-1, with TRBD1 matching 7 bases. This CDR3 has 11 amino acids. Unmatched junction bases numbered 1, after V lost 4 bases and J lost 7 bases. The V gene's germline CDR1 is NNHNN and CDR2 SYGAGS (reference sequence). The CDR3 spells CASGRTGEVFF. Partial CDR3 DNA: TGTGCCAGCGGTCGGACAGGAGAAGTCTTC.

This clone appeared a few times. Gene names follow the mouse nomenclature. The DNA read from the CDR3 is TGTGCCAGCAGCTTACAGGGAAACTATGCTGAGCAGTTC. This gives the protein CASSLQGNYAEQF. The whole CDR3 sequence reads CASSLQGNYAEQFF. The chain combines TRBV3 with TRBJ2-1; TRBD1 might be the D (5 bases). The sequence runs out 1 residue before the end of the CDR3; the remainder is reconstructed from the germline J gene. V lost 2 bases, J lost 1 base, and 6 bases lay in between. The CDR3 spans 14 residues. CDR1 is SNHLY and CDR2 is FYNGKV in the germline V gene (reference sequence).

As concerns this clone: Gene names refer to mouse genes. The sequenced fragment ends 1 residue before the CDR3 boundary, so the rest is inferred from the germline J gene. The V gene is TRBV26, the J gene TRBJ1-1, with 7 positions matching TRBD1. The ends lost 2 bases at V and 1 base at J; junction bases unmatched: 1. The CDR3 is 14 residues long. Germline values: CDR1 KGHPV, CDR2 FQNQEV (reference sequence). The CDR3 reads CASSLGDRNTEVFF. The CDR3 bases that were read are TGTGCCAGCAGTCTGGGGGACAGAAACACAGAAGTCTTC.

Only a few counts were recorded for this clone. Genes and germline come from the mouse. The read comes to an end 1 residue before the CDR3 does, leaving the germline J gene to fill in the end. The chain carries TRBV24 and TRBJ1-3; 7 nucleotides agree with TRBD1. V was pared by 6 bases and J by 0 bases, with 5 bases of the junction left unmatched. This CDR3 is 15 amino acids long. Germline V gene sequence: CDR1 KGHTA, CDR2 FRNEEI. The CDR3 here is CASRGTENSGNTLYF. The CDR3 DNA, read in part, is TGTGCCAGCAGGGGGACAGAGAATTCTGGAAATACGCTCTAT.

This clone was observed a few times. Gene and germline names: mouse. The read is 1 residue too short to cover the CDR3 end, so that end is filled in from the germline J gene. This rearrangement joins TRBV26 to TRBJ2-7; unclear D gene. Germline V gene sequence: CDR1 KGHPV, CDR2 FQNQEV (reference sequence). This CDR3 region has 13 residues. Trimming took off 2 bases at V and 3 bases at J, with 8 bases between the two ends. The part of the CDR3 DNA that was read is TGTGCCAGCAGTCTGATCGACGGCTATGAACAGTAC. Translation gives CASSLIDGYEQY. The CDR3, in full, reads CASSLIDGYEQYF. Variable domain in full (rest from reference TRBV26 and TRBJ2-7): NSKVIQTPRYLVKGQGQKAKMRCIPEKGHPVVFWYQQNKNNEFKFLINFQNQEVLQQIDMTEKRFSAECPSNSPCSLEIQSSEAGDSALYLCASSLIDGYEQYFGPGTRLTVL.

As to this clone: The genes are named according to mouse. Sequencing ends 1 residue short of the CDR3 end; the germline J gene provides the rest. This sequence joins TRBV12-2 and TRBJ2-4, with TRBD1 matching 11 bases. CDR1 is SGHLS and CDR2 is HYDKME in the germline V gene. J lost 6 bases, V lost 0 bases, and 1 base had no gene match. CDR3 length equals 14 residues. This CDR3 reads CASSLGTGGNTLYF. The DNA read from the CDR3 is TGTGCCAGCTCTCTCGGGACAGGGGGGAACACCTTGTAC.

This clone has only a few counts. The gene names here belong to mouse. The CDR3 extends 1 residue past the end of the read, so its final part is completed from the germline J gene. This chain connects TRBV3 to TRBJ2-3, with D perhaps TRBD1 (5 bases). Germline CDR1 reads SNHLY; CDR2 reads FYNGKV (reference sequence). The CDR3 has 15 amino acids. The V gene lost 4 bases and the J gene lost 0 bases, with 11 bases spanning the gap. CDR3 DNA, as far as it was read: TGTGCCAGCAGCTCCCGGACAACTAGTGCAGAAACGCTGTAT. Translation gives CASSSRTTSAETLY. The whole CDR3 sequence is CASSSRTTSAETLYF.

This clone turned up a few times. Germline and genes here are mouse. Coverage ceases 1 residue before the CDR3 finishes, and the germline J gene fills in the end. The genes are TRBV5 and TRBJ2-1; perhaps TRBD2 as D (6 bases). V was trimmed by 4 bases and J by 0 bases, leaving 7 bases between them. The V gene's germline CDR1 is LGHNA and CDR2 YNLKQL (reference sequence). The CDR3 loop spans 14 amino acids. The CDR3 region is CASSPGVNYAEQFF. Incomplete CDR3 DNA: TGTGCCAGCAGCCCTGGGGTTAACTATGCTGAGCAGTTC.

This clone was observed a single time. Genes here carry mouse names. The sequenced fragment ends 1 residue before the CDR3 boundary, so the rest is inferred from the germline J gene. The rearrangement links TRBV1 to TRBJ2-7; 9 nucleotides match TRBD2. Germline CDR1 and CDR2: NSQYPW and LRSPGD (reference sequence). After removal of 1 base from V and 2 bases from J, the junction contained 0 bases not matched to a gene. This CDR3 region has 14 residues. This chain's CDR3 is CTCSAAGGAYEQYF. The part of the CDR3 DNA that was read is TGCACCTGCAGTGCAGCTGGGGGGGCCTATGAACAGTAC.

A note on this clone: All gene names here are mouse names. Read coverage stops 1 residue before the CDR3 terminus; the germline J gene supplies the remainder. The chain joins TRBV3 to TRBJ2-3; TRBD1 might be the D (5 bases). The germline CDR1 and CDR2 sequences are SNHLY and FYNGKV (reference sequence). Deletions cut 4 bases from V and 0 bases from J, with 8 bases between. The CDR3 extends over 14 amino acids. The sequenced part of the CDR3 DNA is TGTGCCAGCAGCTCTCAGGGTAGTGCAGAAACGCTGTAT. Protein product: CASSSQGSAETLY. In full, the CDR3 is CASSSQGSAETLYF.

This clone was counted only a few times. The gene symbols are mouse symbols. The sequence runs out 1 residue before the end of the CDR3; the remainder is reconstructed from the germline J gene. The chain combines TRBV29 with TRBJ1-1; possible D gene TRBD1, 6 bases. This CDR3 is built from 14 residues. The V and J ends lost 5 bases and 3 bases respectively, with 13 bases between them. The germline V gene has CDR1 MSHET and CDR2 SYDVDS. CDR3 DNA, as far as it was read: TGTGCTAGCAGTCCCTCCAGGGGACACACAGAAGTCTTC. Translating gives CASSPSRGHTEVF. In full, the CDR3 reads CASSPSRGHTEVFF.

Comments on this clone: The germline and genes are mouse ones. Sequencing ends 1 residue short of the CDR3 end; the germline J gene provides the rest. The chain combines TRBV14 with TRBJ2-2, with D hard to call. V lost 2 bases and J lost 1, with 3 bases in between. The length of the CDR3 is 13 residues. CDR1 is SGHDT, CDR2 FRDEAV, per germline. The CDR3 is CASSFGNTGQLYF. The part of the CDR3 DNA that was read is TGTGCCAGCAGTTTTGGAAACACCGGGCAGCTCTAC. Complete variable domain (other parts from reference TRBV14 and TRBJ2-2): EAGVTQSPRYAVLQEGQAVSFWCDPISGHDTLYWYQQPRDQGPQLLVYFRDEAVIDNSQLPSDRFSAVRPKGTNSTLKIQSAKQGDTATYLCASSFGNTGQLYFGEGSKLTVL.

On this clone itself: All gene names here are mouse names. The read falls 1 residue short of the CDR3 end, and the missing part is taken from the germline J gene. The J gene is TRBJ2-5, the V gene TRBV31, with 10 bases that match TRBD2. Unmatched junction bases numbered 2, after V lost 2 bases and J lost 3 bases. The CDR3 consists of 14 residues. Germline CDR1 is GKSSPN and CDR2 is SITVG. The CDR3 sequence is CAWSWTGGQDTQYF. The sequenced CDR3 bases are TGTGCCTGGAGTTGGACTGGGGGTCAAGACACCCAGTAC.

A note on this clone: Each gene name is a mouse one. The read ends 1 residue early relative to the CDR3; the germline J gene fills the gap. The genes are TRBV14 and TRBJ1-4; D perhaps matches TRBD1 (5 bases). Trimming cost V 5 bases and J 2 bases, with 7 bases left between them. The germline V gene has CDR1 SGHDT and CDR2 FRDEAV. The CDR3 loop spans 13 amino acids. The sequenced CDR3 bases are TGTGCCAGCAGACAGGAGTCCAACGAAAGATTATTT. This sequence encodes CASRQESNERLF. From start to end, the CDR3 is CASRQESNERLFF.

As for this clone: All gene names here are mouse names. Sequencing ends 1 residue short of the CDR3 end; the germline J gene provides the rest. The chain recombines TRBV29 with TRBJ2-5, with unresolved D. The V gene lost 4 bases and the J gene lost 0 bases, with 8 bases spanning the gap. Germline V gene sequence: CDR1 MSHET, CDR2 SYDVDS. The CDR3 runs 14 residues. CDR3 sequence: CASSSPVNQDTQYF. Partial CDR3 DNA: TGTGCTAGCAGTTCGCCAGTTAACCAAGACACCCAGTAC.

In the case of this clone: The genes are named according to mouse. The CDR3 end is not reached by the read, which stops 1 residue before it; the germline J gene fills it in. V gene TRBV12-2 combines with J gene TRBJ2-3, with 10 bases matching TRBD2. Looked up from germline, CDR1 is SGHLS and CDR2 is HYDKME. This CDR3 has 15 amino acids. After removal of 0 bases from V and 2 bases from J, the junction contained 1 base not matched to a gene. CDR3 sequence: CASSLGLGDAETLYF. Incomplete CDR3 DNA: TGTGCCAGCTCTCTCGGACTGGGGGATGCAGAAACGCTGTAT.

This clone occurred once. Genes and germline come from the mouse. Sequencing ends 1 residue short of the CDR3 end; the germline J gene provides the rest. The J gene is TRBJ2-3, the V gene TRBV16, with TRBD1 matching over 7 bases. Trimming took 5 bases from V and 1 from J; bases not matched to a gene: 6. CDR1 is SGHSA and CDR2 is FRNQAP in the germline V gene. The CDR3 length is 15 residues. The sequenced CDR3 bases are TGTGCAAGCAGCCTCGACAGGGCTGGTGCAGAAACGCTGTAT. This sequence encodes CASSLDRAGAETLY. The whole CDR3 is CASSLDRAGAETLYF.

With respect to this clone: Genes here carry mouse names. Read coverage stops 1 residue before the CDR3 terminus; the germline J gene supplies the remainder. The chain joins TRBV19 to TRBJ1-3; D remains ambiguous. Germline values: CDR1 FNHDT, CDR2 SITEND (reference sequence). The V and J ends lost 2 bases and 0 bases respectively, with 3 bases between them. This CDR3 has 13 residues. CDR3 protein: CASSMISGNTLYF. The sequenced CDR3 bases are TGTGCCAGCAGTATGATTTCTGGAAATACGCTCTAT.

Concerning this clone itself: Mouse gene names apply. The missing CDR3 end, 1 residue past where the read stops, is filled in from the germline J gene. The V call is TRBV26, the J call TRBJ1-1; D ambiguous. In germline, CDR1 is KGHPV, CDR2 FQNQEV (reference sequence). Trimming removed 3 bases from V and 1 base from J, with 6 bases in between. CDR3 length: 13 amino acids. This CDR3 is CASSLGGNTEVFF. The covered CDR3 bases are TGTGCCAGCAGTCTTGGAGGGAACACAGAAGTCTTC.